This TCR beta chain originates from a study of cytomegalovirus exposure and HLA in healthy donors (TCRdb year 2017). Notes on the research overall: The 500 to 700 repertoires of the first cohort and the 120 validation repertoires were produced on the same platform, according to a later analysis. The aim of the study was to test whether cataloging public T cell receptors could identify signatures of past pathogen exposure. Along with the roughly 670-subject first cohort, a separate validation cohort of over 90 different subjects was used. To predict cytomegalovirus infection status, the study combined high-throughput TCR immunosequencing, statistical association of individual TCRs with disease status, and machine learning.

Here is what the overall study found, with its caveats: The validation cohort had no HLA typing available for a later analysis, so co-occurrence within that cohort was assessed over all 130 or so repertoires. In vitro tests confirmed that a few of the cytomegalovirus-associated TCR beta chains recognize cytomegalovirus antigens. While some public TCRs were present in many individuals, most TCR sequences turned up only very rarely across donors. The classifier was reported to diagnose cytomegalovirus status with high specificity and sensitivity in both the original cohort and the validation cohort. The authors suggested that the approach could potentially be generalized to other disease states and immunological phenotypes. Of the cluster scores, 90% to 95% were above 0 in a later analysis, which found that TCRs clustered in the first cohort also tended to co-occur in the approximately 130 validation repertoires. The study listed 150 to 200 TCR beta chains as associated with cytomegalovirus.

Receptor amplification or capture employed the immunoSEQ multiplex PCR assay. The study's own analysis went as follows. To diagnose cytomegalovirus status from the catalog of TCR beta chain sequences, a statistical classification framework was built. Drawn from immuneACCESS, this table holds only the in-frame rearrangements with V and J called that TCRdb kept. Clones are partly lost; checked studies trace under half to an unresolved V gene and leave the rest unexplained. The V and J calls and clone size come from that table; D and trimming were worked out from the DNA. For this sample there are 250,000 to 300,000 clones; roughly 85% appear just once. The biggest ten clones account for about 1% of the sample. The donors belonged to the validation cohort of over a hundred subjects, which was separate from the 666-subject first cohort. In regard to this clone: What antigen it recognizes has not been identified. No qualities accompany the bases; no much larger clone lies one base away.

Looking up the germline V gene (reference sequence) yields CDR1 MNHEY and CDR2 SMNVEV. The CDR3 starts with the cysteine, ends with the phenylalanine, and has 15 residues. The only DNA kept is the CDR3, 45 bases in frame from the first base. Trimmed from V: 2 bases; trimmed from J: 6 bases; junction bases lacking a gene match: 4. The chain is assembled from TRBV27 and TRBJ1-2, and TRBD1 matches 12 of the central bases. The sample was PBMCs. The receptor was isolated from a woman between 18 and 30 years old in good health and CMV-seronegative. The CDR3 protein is CASSLLGQGADGYTF. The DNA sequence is TGTGCCAGCAGTTTACTGGGACAGGGGGCAGATGGCTACACCTTC.